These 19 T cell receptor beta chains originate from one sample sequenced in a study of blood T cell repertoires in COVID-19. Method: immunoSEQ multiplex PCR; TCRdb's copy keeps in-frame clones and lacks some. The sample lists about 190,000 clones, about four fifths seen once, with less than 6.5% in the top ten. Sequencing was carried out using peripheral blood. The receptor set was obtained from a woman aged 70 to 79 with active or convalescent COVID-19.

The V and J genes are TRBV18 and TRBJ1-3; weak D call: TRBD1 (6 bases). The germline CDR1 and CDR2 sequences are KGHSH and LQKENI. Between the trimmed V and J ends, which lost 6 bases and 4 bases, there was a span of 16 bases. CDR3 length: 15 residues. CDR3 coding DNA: TGTGCCAGCTCGGACAGAACAGGGCAAGGAAACACCATATATTTT. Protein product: CASSDRTGQGNTIYF.

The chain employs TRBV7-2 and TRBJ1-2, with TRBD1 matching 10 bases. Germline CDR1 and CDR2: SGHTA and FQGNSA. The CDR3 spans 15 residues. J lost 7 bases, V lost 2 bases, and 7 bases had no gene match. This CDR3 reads CASSLTSTGGSGYTF. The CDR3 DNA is TGTGCCAGCAGCTTAACCTCGACAGGGGGCAGTGGCTACACCTTC. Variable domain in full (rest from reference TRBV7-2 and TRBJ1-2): GAGVSQSPSNKVTEKGKDVELRCDPISGHTALYWYRQSLGQGLEFLIYFQGNSAPDKSGLPSDRFSAERTGGSVSTLTIQRTQQEDSAVYLCASSLTSTGGSGYTFGSGTRLTVV.

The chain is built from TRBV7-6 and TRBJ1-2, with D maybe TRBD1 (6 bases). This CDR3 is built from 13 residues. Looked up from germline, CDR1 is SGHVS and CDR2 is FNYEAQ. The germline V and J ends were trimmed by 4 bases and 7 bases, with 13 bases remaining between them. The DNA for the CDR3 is TGTGCCAGCAGCTCCAGGGGCGGATTTGGCTACACCTTC. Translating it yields CASSSRGGFGYTF. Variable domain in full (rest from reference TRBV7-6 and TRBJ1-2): GAGVSQSPRYKVTKRGQDVALRCDPISGHVSLYWYRQALGQGPEFLTYFNYEAQQDKSGLPNDRFSAERPEGSISTLTIQRTEQRDSAMYRCASSSRGGFGYTFGSGTRLTVV.

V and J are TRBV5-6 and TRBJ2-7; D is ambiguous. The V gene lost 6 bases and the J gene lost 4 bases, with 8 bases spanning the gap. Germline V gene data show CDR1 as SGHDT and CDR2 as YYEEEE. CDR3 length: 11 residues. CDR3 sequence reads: CASTHGYEQYF. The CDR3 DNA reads TGTGCCAGCACCCACGGGTACGAGCAGTACTTC. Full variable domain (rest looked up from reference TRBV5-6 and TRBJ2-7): DAGVTQSPTHLIKTRGQQVTLRCSPKSGHDTVSWYQQALGQGPQFIFQYYEEEERQRGNFPDRFSGHQFPNYSSELNVNALLLGDSALYLCASTHGYEQYFGPGTRLTVT.

The chain's CDR3 is CASSQGRSGRSYNEQFF. CDR3 in DNA: TGCGCCAGCAGCCAAGGTCGCAGCGGGAGGTCCTACAATGAGCAGTTCTTC. The chain is built from TRBV4-1 and TRBJ2-1; 9 bases are shared with TRBD2. Germline values: CDR1 MGHRA, CDR2 YSYEKL. Trimming at V came to 1 base and at J to 1 base, leaving 5 bases not matched to a gene. The CDR3 is 17 amino acids.

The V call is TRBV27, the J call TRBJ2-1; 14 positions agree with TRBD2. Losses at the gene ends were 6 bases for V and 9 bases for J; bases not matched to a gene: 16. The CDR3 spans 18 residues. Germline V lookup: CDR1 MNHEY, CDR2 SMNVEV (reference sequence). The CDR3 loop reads CASSYLPGLAGVRSEQFF. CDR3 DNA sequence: TGTGCCAGCAGCTACCTTCCGGGACTAGCGGGAGTTCGTAGTGAGCAGTTCTTC.

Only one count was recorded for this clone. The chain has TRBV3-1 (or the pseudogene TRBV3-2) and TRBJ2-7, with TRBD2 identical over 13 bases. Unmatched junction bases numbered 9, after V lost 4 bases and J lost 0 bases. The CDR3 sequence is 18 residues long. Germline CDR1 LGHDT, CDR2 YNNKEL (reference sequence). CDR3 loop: CASSLGLAGVRASYEQYF. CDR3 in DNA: TGTGCCAGCAGCCTCGGACTAGCGGGAGTGCGAGCCTCCTACGAGCAGTACTTC.

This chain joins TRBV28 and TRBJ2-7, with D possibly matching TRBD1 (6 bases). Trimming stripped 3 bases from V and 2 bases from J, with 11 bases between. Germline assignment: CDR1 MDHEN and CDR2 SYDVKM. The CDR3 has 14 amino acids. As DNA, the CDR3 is TGTGCCAGCAGTTTGGGGGCAGTGGCCTACGAGCAGTACTTC. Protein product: CASSLGAVAYEQYF.

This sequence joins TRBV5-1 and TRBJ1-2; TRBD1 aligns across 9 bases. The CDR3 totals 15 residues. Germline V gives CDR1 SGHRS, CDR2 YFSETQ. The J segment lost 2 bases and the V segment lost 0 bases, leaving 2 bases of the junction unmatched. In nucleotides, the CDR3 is TGCGCCAGCAGCTTGGTGGGGACAGGGAACTATGGCTACACCTTC. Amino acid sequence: CASSLVGTGNYGYTF. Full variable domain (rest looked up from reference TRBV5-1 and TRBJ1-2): KAGVTQTPRYLIKTRGQQVTLSCSPISGHRSVSWYQQTPGQGLQFLFEYFSETQRNKGNFPGRFSGRQFSNSRSEMNVSTLELGDSALYLCASSLVGTGNYGYTFGSGTRLTVV.

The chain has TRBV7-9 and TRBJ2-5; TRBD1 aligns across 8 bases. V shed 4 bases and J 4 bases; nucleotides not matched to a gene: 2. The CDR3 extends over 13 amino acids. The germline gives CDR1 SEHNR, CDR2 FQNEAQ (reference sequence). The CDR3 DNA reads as TGTGCCAGCAGCTCTACAGGGGGAGAGACCCAGTACTTC. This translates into CASSSTGGETQYF.

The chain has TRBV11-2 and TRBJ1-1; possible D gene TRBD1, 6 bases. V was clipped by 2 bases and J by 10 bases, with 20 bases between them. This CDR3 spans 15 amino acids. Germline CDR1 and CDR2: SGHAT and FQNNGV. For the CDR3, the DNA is TGTGCCAGCAGCTTACGAGGGGGGGTCAGCTCTAGAGCTTTCTTT. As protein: CASSLRGGVSSRAFF.

DNA for the CDR3: TGTGCCAGCAGCTTTCGAGGGGGCTACACCTTC. Protein: CASSFRGGYTF. V is TRBV11-2 and J is TRBJ1-2; D uncertain. CDR3 length: 11 residues. V lost 3 bases and J lost 8, with 7 bases in between. The germline CDR1 and CDR2 sequences are SGHAT and FQNNGV.

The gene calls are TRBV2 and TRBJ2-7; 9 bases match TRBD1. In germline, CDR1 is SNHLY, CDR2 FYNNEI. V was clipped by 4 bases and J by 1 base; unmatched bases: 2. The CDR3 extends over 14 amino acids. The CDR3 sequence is CASSVDRGSYEQYF. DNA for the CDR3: TGTGCCAGCAGTGTTGACAGGGGGTCCTACGAGCAGTACTTC.

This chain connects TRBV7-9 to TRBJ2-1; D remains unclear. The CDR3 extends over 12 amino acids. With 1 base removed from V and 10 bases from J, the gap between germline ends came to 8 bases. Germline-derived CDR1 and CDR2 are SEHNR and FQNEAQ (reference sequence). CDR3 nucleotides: TGTGCCAGCAGCTTAGTCCAGGTGGAGCAGTTCTTC. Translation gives CASSLVQVEQFF.

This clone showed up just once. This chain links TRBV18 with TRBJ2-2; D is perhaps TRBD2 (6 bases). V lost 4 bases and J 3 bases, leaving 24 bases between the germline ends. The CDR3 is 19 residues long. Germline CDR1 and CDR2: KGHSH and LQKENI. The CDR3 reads CASSLRGLNGDSHTGELFF. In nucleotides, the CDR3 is TGTGCCAGCTCACTACGGGGCCTCAATGGGGACTCCCACACCGGGGAGCTGTTTTTT.

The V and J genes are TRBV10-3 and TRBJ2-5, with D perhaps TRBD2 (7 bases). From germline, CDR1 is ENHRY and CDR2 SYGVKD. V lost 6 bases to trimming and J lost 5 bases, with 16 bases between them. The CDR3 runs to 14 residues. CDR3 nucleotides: TGTGCCATCAGGTCCGGGGGGCTCGATGAGACCCAGTACTTC. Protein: CAIRSGGLDETQYF.

CDR3 region: CAWWGQGAYEQYF. The CDR3 DNA follows: TGTGCCTGGTGGGGACAGGGGGCATACGAGCAGTACTTC. This rearrangement joins TRBV30 to TRBJ2-7, with TRBD1 matching over 12 bases. This CDR3 has 13 amino acids. The V segment lost 5 bases and the J segment 4 bases; nucleotides outside the gene matches: 3. Germline lookup yields CDR1 GTSNPN and CDR2 SVGIG (reference sequence).

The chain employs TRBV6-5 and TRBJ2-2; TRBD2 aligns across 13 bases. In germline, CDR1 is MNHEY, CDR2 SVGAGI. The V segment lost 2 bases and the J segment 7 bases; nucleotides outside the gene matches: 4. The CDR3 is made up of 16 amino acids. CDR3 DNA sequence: TGTGCCAGCAGTTACGGACTAGCGGGGGCCGGCGGGGAGCTGTTTTTT. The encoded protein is CASSYGLAGAGGELFF.

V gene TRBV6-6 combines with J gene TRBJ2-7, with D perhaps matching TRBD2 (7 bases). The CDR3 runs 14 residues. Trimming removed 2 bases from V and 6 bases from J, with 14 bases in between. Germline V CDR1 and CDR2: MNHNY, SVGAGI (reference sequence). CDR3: CASSYGGASGEQYF. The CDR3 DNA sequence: TGTGCCAGCAGTTACGGGGGGGCTTCAGGCGAGCAGTACTTC.